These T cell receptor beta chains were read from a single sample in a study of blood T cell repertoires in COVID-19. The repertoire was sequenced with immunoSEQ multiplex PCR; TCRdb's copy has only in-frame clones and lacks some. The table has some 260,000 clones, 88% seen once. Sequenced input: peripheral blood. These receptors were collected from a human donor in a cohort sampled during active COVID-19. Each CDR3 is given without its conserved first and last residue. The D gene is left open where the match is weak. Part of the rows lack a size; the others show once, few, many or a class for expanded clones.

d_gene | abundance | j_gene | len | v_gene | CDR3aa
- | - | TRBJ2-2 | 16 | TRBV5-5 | ASSFRLATASNTGELF
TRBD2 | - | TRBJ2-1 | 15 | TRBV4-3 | ASSQAFLAGGRDEQF
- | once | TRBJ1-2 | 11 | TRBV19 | ASSIDRPYGYT
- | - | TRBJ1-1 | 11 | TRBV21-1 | ASRATGNTEAF
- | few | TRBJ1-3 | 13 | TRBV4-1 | ASSQEVDRGNTIY
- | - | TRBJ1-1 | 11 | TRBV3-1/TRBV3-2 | ASSQDRMSSAF
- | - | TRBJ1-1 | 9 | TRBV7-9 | ASTSEPEAF
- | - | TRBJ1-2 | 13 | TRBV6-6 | ASSSREPAREGYT
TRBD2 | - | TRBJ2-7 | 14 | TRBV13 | ASSLGGGRLADEQY
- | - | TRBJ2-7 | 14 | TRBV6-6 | ASSSPGTGLTYEQY
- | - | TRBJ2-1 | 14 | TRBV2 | ASRSKDSLSYNEQF
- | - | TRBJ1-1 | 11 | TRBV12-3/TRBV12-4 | ASSLVAYTEAF
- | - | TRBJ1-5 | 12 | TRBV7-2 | ASSLAGGNQPQH
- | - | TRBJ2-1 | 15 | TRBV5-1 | ASSHSGGPLGYNEQF
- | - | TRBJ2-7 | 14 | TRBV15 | ATSRGVRRRRYEQY
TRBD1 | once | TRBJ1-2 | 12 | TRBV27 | ASSHRGGGYGYT
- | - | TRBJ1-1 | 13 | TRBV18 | ASSLWGGANTEAF
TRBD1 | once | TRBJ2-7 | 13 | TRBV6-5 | ASSYGTGGSYEQY
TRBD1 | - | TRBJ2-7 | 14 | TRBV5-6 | ASSRVGTGNSYEQY
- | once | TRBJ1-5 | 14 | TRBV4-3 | ASSQGAHGLNQPQH
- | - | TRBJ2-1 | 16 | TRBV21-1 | ASSVAGWRDTIAGEQF
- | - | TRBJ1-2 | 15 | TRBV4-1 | ASSQEVGGGIYYGYT
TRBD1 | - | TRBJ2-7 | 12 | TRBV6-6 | ASIRGQGGGEQY
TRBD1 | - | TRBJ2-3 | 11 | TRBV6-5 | ASENRGTDTQY
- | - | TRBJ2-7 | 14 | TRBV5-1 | ASSSTPADRMYEQY
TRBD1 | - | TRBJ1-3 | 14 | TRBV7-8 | ASSSDRGLPGNTIY
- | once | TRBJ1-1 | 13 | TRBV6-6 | ASPKGQGWETEAF
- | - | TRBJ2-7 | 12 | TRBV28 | ASSLNRGGYEQY